These 11 T cell receptor beta chains share one sample of origin, sequenced in a study of T cell changes during pregnancy in multiple sclerosis (dated by TCRdb to the late 2010s). The library was prepared using the immunoSEQ multiplex PCR assay. TCRdb re-hosts the immuneACCESS table, in-frame sequences only. Its copies lack some clones; in the studies checked, an unresolved V gene accounts for under half of them, and the cause for the rest is not known. This sample is represented by 100,000 or so clones; about nine tenths of them were singletons. Clones ranked in the top ten supply under 0.8% of the sample. Here the sequenced sample was peripheral blood, taken in the second trimester of pregnancy. These receptors came from a female donor in good health, enrolled as a control in a pregnancy study.

This sequence joins TRBV7-9 and TRBJ1-4; TRBD1 agrees at 7 bases. The V segment lost 5 bases and the J segment 8 bases; nucleotides outside the gene matches: 14. The CDR3 is made up of 16 amino acids. CDR1 is SEHNR, CDR2 FQNEAQ, per germline (reference sequence). The CDR3 DNA is TGTGCCAGCAGCCTACCATCTCCTAAGGGGGCGGAAAAACTGTTTTTT. This sequence encodes CASSLPSPKGAEKLFF.

This clone was recorded once. The V gene is TRBV7-2, the J gene TRBJ1-1, with 8 bases that match TRBD1. The CDR3 sequence is 16 residues long. CDR1 is SGHTA and CDR2 is FQGNSA in the germline V gene. The ends lost 3 bases at V and 4 bases at J; junction bases unmatched: 10. The CDR3 region has the DNA TGTGCCAGCAGCTTTACCCCAACAACAGGGGGCACTGAAGCTTTCTTT. It is translated as CASSFTPTTGGTEAFF.

The chain uses TRBV27 and TRBJ2-3; no firm D call. Germline V CDR1 and CDR2: MNHEY, SMNVEV (reference sequence). This CDR3 is 13 amino acids long. Trimming removed 4 bases from V and 4 bases from J, with 9 bases in between. CDR3: CASSSPSPDTQYF. CDR3 in DNA: TGTGCCAGCAGTTCCCCCTCCCCAGATACGCAGTATTTT.

The rearrangement links TRBV9 to TRBJ2-1; 8 bases fit TRBD2. CDR3 size: 14 residues. The J segment lost 6 bases and the V segment lost 3 bases, leaving 5 bases of the junction unmatched. Germline-derived CDR1 and CDR2 are SGDLS and YYNGEE. The CDR3 DNA is TGTGCCAGCAGCGGTAGCGGGGTCACCAATGAGCAGTTCTTC. This codes for CASSGSGVTNEQFF.

CDR3 sequence: CASSFHYEQYF. The CDR3 nucleotides are TGTGCCAGCAGTTTTCACTACGAGCAGTACTTC. The chain combines TRBV11-2 with TRBJ2-7; the D is unclear. The CDR3 runs 11 residues. Trimming stripped 6 bases from V and 3 bases from J, with 6 bases between. Germline lookup yields CDR1 SGHAT and CDR2 FQNNGV.

This chain joins TRBV5-1 and TRBJ2-1; D perhaps matches TRBD2 (5 bases). The CDR3 consists of 16 residues. Trimming took off 3 bases at V and 4 bases at J, with 17 bases between the two ends. Germline V gene data show CDR1 as SGHRS and CDR2 as YFSETQ. The CDR3 bases are TGCGCCAGCAGCTCGGGCGAGGGCTCGGGGTACAATGAGCAGTTCTTC. Translating gives CASSSGEGSGYNEQFF.

The J gene is TRBJ1-5, the V gene TRBV11-2, with D hard to call. Germline-derived CDR1 and CDR2 are SGHAT and FQNNGV. With 3 bases removed from V and 2 bases from J, the gap between germline ends came to 8 bases. The CDR3 sequence is 14 residues long. The chain's CDR3 is CASSFVAGNQPQHF. The CDR3, as DNA: TGTGCCAGCAGCTTTGTTGCGGGCAATCAGCCCCAGCATTTT.

The V gene is TRBV5-4, the J gene TRBJ1-6; D unclear. The CDR3 totals 18 residues. The germline V gene encodes CDR1 SGHNT and CDR2 YYREEE (reference sequence). Trimming pared 4 bases from V and 0 bases from J, leaving 17 bases between. CDR3 sequence: CASSPGVALSSYNSPLHF. CDR3 DNA sequence: TGTGCCAGCAGCCCCGGGGTAGCCTTAAGCTCCTATAATTCACCCCTCCACTTT. The full variable domain, completed using reference TRBV5-4 and TRBJ1-6, is ETGVTQSPTHLIKTRGQQVTLRCSSQSGHNTVSWYQQALGQGPQFIFQYYREEENGRGNFPPRFSGLQFPNYSSELNVNALELDDSALYLCASSPGVALSSYNSPLHFGNGTRLTVT.

The genes are TRBV5-1 and TRBJ1-4; D unclear. The V end lost 2 bases, the J end lost 8 bases, and 10 bases lay between the germline ends. The CDR3 runs to 13 residues. Germline values: CDR1 SGHRS, CDR2 YFSETQ. The CDR3 here is CASSFVGEEKLFF. The CDR3 DNA reads TGCGCCAGCAGCTTTGTAGGAGAGGAAAAACTGTTTTTT.

The chain is built from TRBV29-1 and TRBJ2-2; D possibly corresponds to TRBD2 (5 bases). The germline V gene encodes CDR1 SQVTM and CDR2 ANQGSEA. The V end was cut by 6 bases, the J end by 3 bases, with 8 bases between. This CDR3 region has 12 residues. CDR3: CSVGLYTGELFF. The CDR3 bases are TGCAGCGTCGGACTCTACACCGGGGAGCTGTTTTTT.

The sample holds a few counts of this clone. The chain has TRBV6-4 and TRBJ1-1; D remains ambiguous. The CDR3 runs to 14 residues. Germline V gene sequence: CDR1 MRHNA, CDR2 SNTAGT. Trimming stripped 2 bases from V and 0 bases from J, with 7 bases between. The CDR3 DNA reads TGTGCCAGCAGTGACGGCGGAGTGAACACTGAAGCTTTCTTT. Translation: CASSDGGVNTEAFF.